This passage covers 16 T cell receptor beta chains from one sample sequenced in a study of shared clonotypes between healthy human individuals. The table came from immunoSEQ multiplex PCR; TCRdb's copy has only in-frame clones and leaves some out. Of about 680,000 clones listed, approximately 79% are singletons. Sequenced material: memory CD4+ T cells sorted from blood. Subset described: CD45RA-negative fraction. These receptors came from a woman in her twenties or thirties in good health.

The V gene is TRBV27, the J gene TRBJ2-1; maybe TRBD2 (5 bases). The CDR3 is made up of 14 amino acids. Germline CDR1 reads MNHEY; CDR2 reads SMNVEV (reference sequence). Trimming took 2 bases from V and 7 from J, leaving 12 bases between them. The CDR3 DNA follows: TGTGCCAGCAGTTTAGACGGGGTGAGGAATGAGCAGTTCTTC. Its translation is CASSLDGVRNEQFF.

This clone was seen once. V is TRBV10-1 and J is TRBJ2-7, with 8 bases fitting TRBD1. Germline V gene sequence: CDR1 WNHNN, CDR2 SYGVQD (reference sequence). Trimming cost V 4 bases and J 7 bases; bases outside gene matches: 6. This CDR3 has 13 residues. The CDR3 sequence is CASSGTGGREQYF. For the CDR3, the DNA is TGCGCCAGCAGTGGCACAGGGGGTCGGGAGCAGTACTTC.

The rearrangement links TRBV7-9 to TRBJ1-6; D is perhaps TRBD1 (6 bases). The CDR3 consists of 13 residues. Germline V lookup: CDR1 SEHNR, CDR2 FQNEAQ (reference sequence). V was pared by 3 bases and J by 7 bases, with 7 bases between. The CDR3 loop reads CASSLQGNSPLHF. CDR3 DNA sequence: TGTGCCAGCAGCTTGCAGGGGAATTCACCCCTCCACTTT.

The J gene is TRBJ2-6, the V gene TRBV5-1; the D is unclear. From germline, CDR1 is SGHRS and CDR2 YFSETQ. Trimming stripped 0 bases from V and 0 bases from J, with 7 bases between. This CDR3 is built from 16 residues. CDR3 protein: CASSLEPSSGANVLTF. CDR3 in DNA: TGCGCCAGCAGCTTGGAACCGTCCTCTGGGGCCAACGTCCTGACTTTC.

In its sample, this clone was seen a few times. V usage is TRBV30 and J usage is TRBJ2-7; tentatively, D is TRBD1 or TRBD2 (5 bases each). The CDR3 is 13 residues long. Germline V lookup: CDR1 GTSNPN, CDR2 SVGIG (reference sequence). With 7 bases removed from V and 1 base from J, the gap between germline ends came to 14 bases. Here the CDR3 reads CAFRMGVSYEQYF. CDR3 DNA: TGTGCCTTCCGGATGGGGGTTTCCTACGAGCAGTACTTC.

This chain joins TRBV28 and TRBJ2-7; 9 bases map to TRBD1. CDR3 length equals 16 residues. Germline values: CDR1 MDHEN, CDR2 SYDVKM. V trimming: 4 bases; J trimming: 3 bases; junction bases outside the gene matches: 10. CDR3 bases: TGTGCCAGCAGTTCCCCGGGACAGGGCCTCGTCTACGAGCAGTACTTC. Amino acids: CASSSPGQGLVYEQYF.

Concerning this clone: Other DNA sequences from this sample encode an identical CDR3 as well. The V gene is TRBV28, the J gene TRBJ1-1; no definite D call. Trimming stripped 2 bases from V and 0 bases from J, with 7 bases between. Germline CDR1 and CDR2: MDHEN and SYDVKM. The CDR3 extends over 14 amino acids. The CDR3 loop reads CASSLRVMNTEAFF. DNA of the CDR3: TGTGCCAGCAGTTTACGGGTGATGAACACTGAAGCTTTCTTT.

V gene TRBV21-1 combines with J gene TRBJ2-7; the listed D gene, TRBD1, was not tested against the DNA. TRBV21-1 is assigned pseudogene status. The CDR3 length is 15 residues. DNA of the CDR3: TGTGCCAGCAGCAAAGTAAGACAGGTTACCTACGAGCAGTACTTC. Encoded protein: CASSKVRQVTYEQYF.

The CDR3 DNA reads as TGCGCCAGCAGCTTGTCGGTATTCGACACCCCCCGCCAAACCCAGTACTTC. Residues: CASSLSVFDTPRQTQYF. The chain joins TRBV5-1 to TRBJ2-5, with D unclear. Germline CDR1 SGHRS, CDR2 YFSETQ. This CDR3 region has 17 residues. V lost 1 base to trimming and J lost 8 bases, with 24 bases between them.

V and J are TRBV28 and TRBJ2-2; the D gene is possibly TRBD1 (5 bases). V shed 2 bases and J shed 6 bases, with 10 bases lying between them. Germline V gives CDR1 MDHEN, CDR2 SYDVKM. The CDR3 extends over 14 amino acids. CDR3 bases: TGTGCCAGCAGTTTAGGCTGGGGCGCCGGGGAGCTGTTTTTT. Its protein product is CASSLGWGAGELFF.

V usage is TRBV7-8 and J usage is TRBJ1-5, with D unclear. Trimming cost V 0 bases and J 4 bases, with 13 bases left between them. This CDR3 has 16 residues. CDR1 is SGHVS, CDR2 FQNEAQ, per germline. For the CDR3, the DNA is TGTGCCAGCAGCTTAGCAAGTATAGTTGAGAATCAGCCCCAGCATTTT. Protein product: CASSLASIVENQPQHF.

With regard to this clone: An end of the junction does not agree with germline; a read error may underlie this. This chain connects TRBV19 to TRBJ2-2, with TRBD2 identical over 10 bases. The CDR3 runs 17 residues. Germline CDR1 and CDR2: LNHDA and SQIVND (reference sequence). The DNA for the CDR3 is TGTGCCAGTAGTATAATGGGAGCGGGAGGGCCGCACCGGGGAGCTGTTTTT. This codes for CASSIMGAGGPHRGAVF.

The CDR3 region has the DNA TGTGCCAGCTCAGTAACAGCGGGAAGTAGCACAGATACGCAGTATTTT. It encodes CASSVTAGSSTDTQYF. This chain uses TRBV18 with TRBJ2-3; 7 bases align to TRBD2. Germline V gene lookup returns CDR1 KGHSH and CDR2 LQKENI. There are 16 residues in the CDR3. V was clipped by 5 bases and J by 0 bases; unmatched bases: 8.

This chain uses TRBV10-1 with TRBJ2-1, with unresolved D. The germline gives CDR1 WNHNN, CDR2 SYGVQD (reference sequence). V gave up 4 bases and J gave up 6 bases, with 13 bases separating them. CDR3 length: 14 amino acids. The CDR3 DNA follows: TGCGCCAGCAGTGTGTCCCAGATGTCCAATGAGCAGTTCTTC. It yields the protein CASSVSQMSNEQFF.

This chain joins TRBV27 and TRBJ2-2; 13 bases fit TRBD2. V shed 0 bases and J 2 bases; nucleotides not matched to a gene: 3. This CDR3 spans 18 amino acids. Per germline, CDR1 MNHEY and CDR2 SMNVEV (reference sequence). The DNA for the CDR3 is TGTGCCAGCAGTTTATCCCCGGGACTAGCGGGAAACACCGGGGAGCTGTTTTTT. It yields the protein CASSLSPGLAGNTGELFF.

This rearrangement joins TRBV28 to TRBJ2-1; 7 positions match TRBD2. Losses at the gene ends were 3 bases for V and 6 bases for J; bases not matched to a gene: 11. CDR3 length: 16 residues. The germline V gene has CDR1 MDHEN and CDR2 SYDVKM. In DNA, the CDR3 is TGTGCCAGCAGTTTCCCGGGGGGACCCGGGCTCAATGAGCAGTTCTTC. Its translation is CASSFPGGPGLNEQFF.